The sequence of this T cell receptor beta chain was determined in a study of Ad26.COV2.S vaccination and SARS-CoV-2 variants. The data were produced by immunoSEQ multiplex PCR, yet TCRdb's version contains in-frame clones alone and is incomplete. The sample holds 450,000 to 550,000 clones, around 89% seen once. Treatment meaning: 19 received Ad26.COV2.S at low or high dose, single or two shots; roughly five received placebo; per-sample allocation not given. Samples came from day 63 after the first vaccine or placebo injection. In this sample, this clone turned up a few times. Trimming pared 6 bases from V and 7 bases from J, leaving 15 bases between. CDR3 size: 13 residues. In germline, CDR1 is SEHNR, CDR2 FQNEAQ (reference sequence).

The sequence came from a person aged 18 to 65 who received the Ad26.COV2.S COVID-19 vaccine or a placebo. The chain carries TRBV7-9 and TRBJ2-5, with D unclear. Sample: peripheral blood, taken in a trial of Ad26.COV2.S vaccine versus placebo. CDR3 bases: TGTGCCAGCAGTCAGAACACCAAGGGGACCCAGTACTTC. It codes for CASSQNTKGTQYF.